The 24 T cell receptor beta chains reported below all come from one sample, sequenced in a study of molecular identifiers for immune sequencing clone quantification. TCRdb analysed the PCR reads with MiXCR anew, one entry per CDR3 protein. The sample lists tens of thousands of distinct CDR3 sequences; around a fifth were seen once. Sequencing used naive CD8+ T cells from blood, with Jurkat cell RNA spiked in. Regarding subset: FACS-sorted CD8+CD4-CCR7+CD45RA+ naive T cells. Receptor source: a human donor in good health. Some libraries in this study had Jurkat cell RNA spiked in.

This clonotype showed up just once. A read error may be the cause here, since a much bigger clone is one base away. The chain recombines TRBV2 with TRBJ2-3, with D perhaps TRBD1 (7 bases). CDR3 length: 15 residues. CDR1 and CDR2 from the germline V gene are SNHLY and FYNNEI. Trimming cost V 8 bases and J 0 bases, with 15 bases left between them. The DNA for the CDR3 is TGTGCCAGCGGAGGGGGCACCACTAGCACAGATACGCAGTATTTT. It specifies CASGGGTTSTDTQYF. The complete variable domain, with remaining parts taken from reference TRBV2 and TRBJ2-3, reads EPEVTQTPSHQVTQMGQEVILRCVPISNHLYFYWYRQILGQKVEFLVSFYNNEISEKSEIFDDQFSVERPDGSNFTLKIRSTKLEDSAMYFCASGGGTTSTDTQYFGPGTRLTVL.

The genes are TRBV12-5 and TRBJ1-2, with 12 positions matching TRBD1. Trimming at V came to 2 bases and at J to 6 bases, leaving 13 bases not matched to a gene. This CDR3 has 18 amino acids. Germline CDR1 and CDR2: LGHNT and FRNRAP. Here the CDR3 reads CASGLLPGTGGSADGYTF. CDR3 nucleotides: TGTGCTAGTGGTTTGCTCCCCGGGACAGGGGGCTCGGCGGATGGCTACACCTTC.

This clonotype was detected ten times or more. The chain combines TRBV9 with TRBJ2-2; D is perhaps TRBD2 (7 bases). The CDR3 extends over 15 amino acids. Per the germline V gene, CDR1 is SGDLS and CDR2 is YYNGEE. Trimming took off 3 bases at V and 2 bases at J, with 11 bases between the two ends. In DNA, the CDR3 is TGTGCCAGCAGCGAGGGAGGGGGTAACACCGGGGAGCTGTTTTTT. Translating it yields CASSEGGGNTGELFF.

This clonotype appeared a few times. The V gene is TRBV6-2 or TRBV6-3, the J gene TRBJ2-1, with 15 bases identical to TRBD2. CDR1 is MNHEY and CDR2 is SVGEGT in the germline V gene. The CDR3 is 18 amino acids. With V trimmed by 0 bases and J by 4 bases, 4 bases remained unmatched. CDR3: CASSYSGLAGGQYNEQFF. In DNA, the CDR3 is TGTGCCAGCAGTTACTCGGGACTAGCGGGAGGCCAATACAATGAGCAGTTCTTC.

The sample holds many counts of this clonotype. The chain carries TRBV28 and TRBJ1-5; no definite D call. CDR1 MDHEN and CDR2 SYDVKM come from the germline V gene. V was shortened by 6 bases and J by 6 bases, with 15 bases between the two germline ends. The CDR3 length is 14 residues. As DNA, the CDR3 is TGTGCCAGCAGCTCCAACGGGATGGGTCAGCCCCAGCATTTT. Protein: CASSSNGMGQPQHF.

The chain is built from TRBV7-9 and TRBJ1-2; a weak D match, TRBD1 (6 bases). This CDR3 comprises 16 residues. Germline CDR1 is SEHNR and CDR2 is FQNEAQ (reference sequence). Between the trimmed V and J ends, which lost 5 bases and 8 bases, there was a span of 24 bases. The CDR3 region is CASSPPEGVTTKGYTF. CDR3 DNA sequence: TGTGCCAGCAGCCCCCCGGAGGGGGTAACCACCAAGGGCTACACCTTC.

The J gene is TRBJ1-1, the V gene TRBV29-1, with TRBD1 as a possible D gene (6 bases). This CDR3 region has 12 residues. Trimming pared 4 bases from V and 5 bases from J, leaving 11 bases between. Germline loops: CDR1 SQVTM, CDR2 ANQGSEA. The CDR3 nucleotides are TGCAGCGTTGTTGGGGGGCTTACTGAAGCTTTCTTT. Translated: CSVVGGLTEAFF.

The J gene is TRBJ2-7, the V gene TRBV27; 10 positions match TRBD2. Germline-derived CDR1 and CDR2 are MNHEY and SMNVEV (reference sequence). This CDR3 region has 16 residues. V lost 5 bases to trimming and J lost 7 bases; unmatched junction nucleotides: 14. CDR3 amino acids: CASSPTPSGGSREQYF. CDR3 nucleotide sequence: TGTGCCAGCAGTCCTACCCCTAGCGGGGGTTCCCGGGAGCAGTACTTC.

As regards this clonotype: Possible read error: a much larger clone is one base away. The CDR3 reads CASGPPTWNTEAFF. The DNA for the CDR3 is TGCGCCAGCGGCCCGCCCACTTGGAACACTGAAGCTTTCTTT. This sequence joins TRBV4-1 and TRBJ1-1; D not resolved. The germline gives CDR1 MGHRA, CDR2 YSYEKL. CDR3 length equals 14 residues. V was trimmed by 8 bases and J by 1 base, leaving 14 bases between them.

As for this clonotype: This clone may be a read error of a much larger clone one base away. Here the CDR3 omits its conserved ending phenylalanine or tryptophan, so a read error is the likely source. The rearrangement uses TRBV5-1 and TRBJ1-1, with D possibly matching TRBD1 (5 bases). CDR3 length: 13 amino acids. CDR1 and CDR2 (germline): SGHRS, YFSETQ. Trimming removed 3 bases from V and 3 bases from J, with 9 bases in between. The CDR3: CASSSDTYTEAFL. The CDR3 coding sequence is TGCGCCAGCAGCTCGGACACCTACACTGAAGCTTTCCTT.

J is TRBJ2-3 and V is TRBV20-1; 11 nucleotides agree with TRBD2. Germline V gene data show CDR1 as DFQATT and CDR2 as SNEGSKA (reference sequence). The junction had 11 bases not matched to a gene; V was cut back by 0 bases and J by 15 bases. The CDR3 length is 14 residues. The DNA of the CDR3 is TGCAGTGCTAGAGATGGGGATAGCGGGAGGGCCCGCTATTTT. This gives the protein CSARDGDSGRARYF.

This clonotype was counted at least ten times. The chain combines TRBV12-3 or TRBV12-4 with TRBJ2-3; 8 bases are a match to TRBD1. The CDR3 has 14 amino acids. Trimming at V came to 6 bases and at J to 0 bases, leaving 2 bases not matched to a gene. The CDR3 DNA reads as TGTGCCAGCAGGCGGACAGGGAGCACAGATACGCAGTATTTT. It yields the protein CASRRTGSTDTQYF.

In its sample, this clonotype was seen a few times. The chain uses TRBV28 and TRBJ1-1; possibly TRBD1 for D (5 bases). CDR3 size: 11 residues. CDR1 and CDR2 from the germline V gene are MDHEN and SYDVKM. The V end was cut by 3 bases, the J end by 8 bases, with 7 bases between. For the CDR3, the DNA is TGTGCCAGCAGTTTGGGGGAAGAAGCTTTCTTT. Residues: CASSLGEEAFF.

This clonotype was seen repeatedly, ten times or more. The rearrangement joins TRBV29-1 to TRBJ2-3; D remains unclear. The CDR3 runs to 12 residues. V was trimmed by 2 bases and J by 6 bases, leaving 9 bases between them. Germline assignment: CDR1 SQVTM and CDR2 ANQGSEA. The CDR3 sequence is CSVEPAFDTQYF. In nucleotides, the CDR3 is TGCAGCGTTGAACCCGCTTTTGATACGCAGTATTTT.

V and J are TRBV6-2 or TRBV6-3 and TRBJ2-7; D remains ambiguous. The CDR3 covers 15 residues. V shed 4 bases and J shed 0 bases, with 13 bases lying between them. Germline values: CDR1 MNHEY, CDR2 SVGEGT. The CDR3 is CASSCSSSYSYEQYF. CDR3 coding DNA: TGTGCCAGCAGTTGCAGTTCGTCTTACTCCTACGAGCAGTACTTC.

The V call is TRBV12-3 or TRBV12-4, the J call TRBJ2-7; D tentatively fits TRBD1 or TRBD2 (6 bases each). Trimming took off 5 bases at V and 3 bases at J, with 14 bases between the two ends. The CDR3 sequence is 14 residues long. The CDR3 nucleotides read TGTGCCAGCAGTAAACAGGGACTGTTCTACGAGCAGTACTTC. Protein product: CASSKQGLFYEQYF.

In its sample, this clonotype was seen many times. V is TRBV5-4 and J is TRBJ2-7; 7 bases agree with TRBD2. Trimming took 2 bases from V and 3 from J; bases not matched to a gene: 5. Germline assignment: CDR1 SGHNT and CDR2 YYREEE (reference sequence). This CDR3 comprises 14 residues. The CDR3 reads CASSLESGGYEQYF. DNA of the CDR3: TGTGCCAGCAGCTTAGAGTCGGGGGGCTACGAGCAGTACTTC.

This clonotype occurred many times. V usage is TRBV6-2 or TRBV6-3 and J usage is TRBJ2-2; 7 bases match TRBD1. J was trimmed by 5 bases and V by 6 bases; bases with no gene match: 3. The CDR3 is 13 residues long. The germline V gene has CDR1 MNHEY and CDR2 SVGEGT. The CDR3 sequence: CASREQGTGELFF. The CDR3 DNA reads as TGTGCCAGCAGGGAACAGGGGACCGGGGAGCTGTTTTTT.

The rearrangement uses TRBV5-1 and TRBJ2-2; 14 nucleotides agree with TRBD2. Germline V gene lookup returns CDR1 SGHRS and CDR2 YFSETQ. The CDR3 totals 16 residues. Germline trimming cut 4 bases from V and 6 bases from J; bases unmatched to any gene: 5. The CDR3, as DNA: TGCGCCAGCAGCGGGACTAGCGGGAGTTACGCCGGGGAGCTGTTTTTT. As protein: CASSGTSGSYAGELFF. Together with reference TRBV5-1 and TRBJ2-2, the CDR3 gives the full variable domain: KAGVTQTPRYLIKTRGQQVTLSCSPISGHRSVSWYQQTPGQGLQFLFEYFSETQRNKGNFPGRFSGRQFSNSRSEMNVSTLELGDSALYLCASSGTSGSYAGELFFGEGSRLTVL.

This clonotype was counted a single time. Sequence at one end of the junction differs from germline and may be a read error. The CDR3 DNA reads TGTGCCAGCAGCAACGCCCTAGCGGGGGGTCAAGAGCCCCAGTACTTC. It is translated as CASSNALAGGQEPQYF. The chain links TRBV13 to TRBJ2-5; 11 bases align to TRBD2. This CDR3 is 16 amino acids long. The germline V gene has CDR1 PRHDT and CDR2 FYEKMQ (reference sequence).

As to this clonotype: Possible read error: a much larger clone is one base away. The gene calls are TRBV5-6 and TRBJ2-7; D possibly corresponds to TRBD2 (6 bases). This CDR3 is 15 amino acids long. Germline V gene sequence: CDR1 SGHDT, CDR2 YYEEEE. The CDR3: CAGSLGGLGGYEQYF. The DNA of the CDR3 is TGTGCCGGCAGCTTGGGGGGACTGGGCGGCTACGAGCAGTACTTC.

Details on this clonotype: A much larger clonotype is one base distant, so this may be a read error. This CDR3 fails to terminate in the conserved phenylalanine or tryptophan, so it likely reflects a read error. The chain has TRBV7-9 and TRBJ1-1; D is possibly TRBD1 (5 bases). The CDR3 runs to 12 residues. The V gene's germline CDR1 is SEHNR and CDR2 FQNEAQ (reference sequence). Trimming stripped 5 bases from V and 7 bases from J, with 11 bases between. The CDR3 loop reads CASSMGGYEAFL. The DNA of the CDR3 is TGTGCCAGCAGCATGGGGGGGTATGAAGCTTTCTTA.

This clonotype was recorded many times. V and J are TRBV20-1 and TRBJ2-1, with 15 positions matching TRBD2. The germline V gene has CDR1 DFQATT and CDR2 SNEGSKA (reference sequence). The CDR3 runs to 15 residues. The trim removed 5 bases at V and 8 bases at J, leaving 7 bases unmatched. CDR3 sequence (DNA): TGCAGTGCTCTGAGGACTAGCGGGAGGGCCGATGAGCAGTTCTTC. It translates to CSALRTSGRADEQFF.

This clonotype turned up a few times. This chain uses TRBV5-5 with TRBJ1-1; maybe TRBD1 (5 bases). The CDR3 length is 13 residues. Germline lookup yields CDR1 SGHKS and CDR2 YYEKEE (reference sequence). The chain's CDR3 is CGAQADMNTEAFF. Written as DNA, the CDR3 is TGTGGAGCACAGGCAGATATGAACACTGAAGCTTTCTTT.